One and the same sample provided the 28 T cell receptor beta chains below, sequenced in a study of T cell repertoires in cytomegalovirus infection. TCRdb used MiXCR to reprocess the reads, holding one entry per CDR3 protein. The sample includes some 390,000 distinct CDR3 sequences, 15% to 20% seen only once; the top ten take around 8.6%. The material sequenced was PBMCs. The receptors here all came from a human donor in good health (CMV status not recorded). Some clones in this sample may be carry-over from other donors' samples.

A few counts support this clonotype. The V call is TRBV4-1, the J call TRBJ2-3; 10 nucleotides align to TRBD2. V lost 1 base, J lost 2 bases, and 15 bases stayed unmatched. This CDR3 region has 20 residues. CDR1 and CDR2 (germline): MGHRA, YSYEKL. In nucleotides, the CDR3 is TGCGCCAGCAGCCAAGGATGGCTAGCGGGGGACCTCAAAAACACAGATACGCAGTATTTT. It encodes CASSQGWLAGDLKNTDTQYF.

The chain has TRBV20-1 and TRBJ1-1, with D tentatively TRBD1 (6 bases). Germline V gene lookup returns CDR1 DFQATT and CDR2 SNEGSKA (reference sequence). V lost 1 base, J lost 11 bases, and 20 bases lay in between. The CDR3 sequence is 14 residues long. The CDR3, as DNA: TGCAGTGCTAGAGGGGGAACCGACAGGTCGGTGGCTTTCTTT. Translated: CSARGGTDRSVAFF.

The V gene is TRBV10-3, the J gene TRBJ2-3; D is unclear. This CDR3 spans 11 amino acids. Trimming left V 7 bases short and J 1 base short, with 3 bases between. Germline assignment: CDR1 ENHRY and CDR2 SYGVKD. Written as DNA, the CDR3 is TGTGCCATCATGGGCACAGATACGCAGTATTTT. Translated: CAIMGTDTQYF.

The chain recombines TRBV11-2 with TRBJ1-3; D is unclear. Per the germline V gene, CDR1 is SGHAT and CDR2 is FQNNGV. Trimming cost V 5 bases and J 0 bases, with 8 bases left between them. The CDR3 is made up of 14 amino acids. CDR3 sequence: CASSAMASGNTIYF. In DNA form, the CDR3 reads TGTGCCAGCAGCGCCATGGCCTCTGGAAACACCATATATTTT. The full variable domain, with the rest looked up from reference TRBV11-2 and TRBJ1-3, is EAGVAQSPRYKIIEKRQSVAFWCNPISGHATLYWYQQILGQGPKLLIQFQNNGVVDDSQLPKDRFSAERLKGVDSTLKIQPAKLEDSAVYLCASSAMASGNTIYFGEGSWLTVV.

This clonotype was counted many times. CDR3 DNA: TGTGCCAGTAGGGGCAGGGGACCAGATACGCAGTATTTT. Its protein is CASRGRGPDTQYF. This rearrangement joins TRBV19 to TRBJ2-3, with TRBD1 as a possible D gene (6 bases). From germline, CDR1 is LNHDA and CDR2 SQIVND (reference sequence). The CDR3 runs 13 residues. Trimming took 6 bases from V and 4 from J, leaving 11 bases between them.

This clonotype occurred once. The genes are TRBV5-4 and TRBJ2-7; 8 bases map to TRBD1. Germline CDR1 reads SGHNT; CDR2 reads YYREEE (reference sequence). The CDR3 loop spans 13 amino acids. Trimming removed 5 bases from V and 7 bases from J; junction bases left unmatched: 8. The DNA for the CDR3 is TGTGCCAGCAGACTCAGGGGGCGCGGAGAGCAGTACTTC. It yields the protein CASRLRGRGEQYF.

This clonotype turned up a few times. The CDR3 sequence: CASSQWQTYEQYF. The DNA for the CDR3 is TGTGCCAGCAGCCAGTGGCAGACCTACGAGCAGTACTTC. The chain joins TRBV14 to TRBJ2-7; no definite D call. The CDR3 totals 13 residues. The germline V gene has CDR1 SGHDN and CDR2 FVKESK. Between the trimmed V and J ends, which lost 3 bases and 2 bases, there was a span of 8 bases.

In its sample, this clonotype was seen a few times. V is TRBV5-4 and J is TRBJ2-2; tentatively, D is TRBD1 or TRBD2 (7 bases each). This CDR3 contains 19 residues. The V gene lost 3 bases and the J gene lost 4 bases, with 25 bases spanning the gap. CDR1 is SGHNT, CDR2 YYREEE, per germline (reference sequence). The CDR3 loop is CASSSTILQGGTGTGELFF. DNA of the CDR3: TGTGCCAGCAGCTCTACCATCCTCCAGGGGGGGACGGGCACCGGGGAGCTGTTTTTT.

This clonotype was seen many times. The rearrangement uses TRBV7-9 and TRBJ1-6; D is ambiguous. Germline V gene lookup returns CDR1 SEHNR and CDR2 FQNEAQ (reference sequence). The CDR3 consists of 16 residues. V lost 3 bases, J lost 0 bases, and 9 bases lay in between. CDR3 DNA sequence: TGTGCCAGCAGCTTCTACTCTAGCTCCTATAATTCACCCCTCCACTTT. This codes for CASSFYSSSYNSPLHF. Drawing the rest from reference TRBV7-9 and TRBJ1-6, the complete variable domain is DTGVSQNPRHKITKRGQNVTFRCDPISEHNRLYWYRQTLGQGPEFLTYFQNEAQLEKSRLLSDRFSAERPKGSFSTLEIQRTEQGDSAMYLCASSFYSSSYNSPLHFGNGTRLTVT.

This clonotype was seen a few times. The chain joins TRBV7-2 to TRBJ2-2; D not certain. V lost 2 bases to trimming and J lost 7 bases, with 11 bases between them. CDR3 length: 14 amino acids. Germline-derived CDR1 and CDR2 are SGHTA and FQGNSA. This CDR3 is CASSLRSRNGELFF. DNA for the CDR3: TGTGCCAGCAGCTTACGTTCGAGGAACGGGGAGCTGTTTTTT.

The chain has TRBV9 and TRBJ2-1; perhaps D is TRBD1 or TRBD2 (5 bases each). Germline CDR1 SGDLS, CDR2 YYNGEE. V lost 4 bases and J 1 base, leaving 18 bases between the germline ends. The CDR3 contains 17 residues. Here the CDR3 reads CASSPRWGSPSYNEQFF. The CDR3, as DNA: TGTGCCAGCAGCCCGCGGTGGGGGTCCCCGTCCTACAATGAGCAGTTCTTC.

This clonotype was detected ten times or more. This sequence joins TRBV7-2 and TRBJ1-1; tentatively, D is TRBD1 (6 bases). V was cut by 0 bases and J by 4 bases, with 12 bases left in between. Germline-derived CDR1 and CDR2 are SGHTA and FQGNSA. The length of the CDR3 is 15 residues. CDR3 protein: CASSLAGGLGTEAFF. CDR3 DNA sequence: TGTGCCAGCAGCTTAGCGGGGGGGCTCGGCACTGAAGCTTTCTTT.

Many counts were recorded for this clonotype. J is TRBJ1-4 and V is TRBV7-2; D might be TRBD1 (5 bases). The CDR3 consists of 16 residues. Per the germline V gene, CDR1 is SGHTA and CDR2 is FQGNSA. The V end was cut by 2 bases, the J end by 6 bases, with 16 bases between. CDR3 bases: TGTGCCAGCAGCTTAAGACTGTGGGGGGTGGATGAAAAACTGTTTTTT. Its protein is CASSLRLWGVDEKLFF.

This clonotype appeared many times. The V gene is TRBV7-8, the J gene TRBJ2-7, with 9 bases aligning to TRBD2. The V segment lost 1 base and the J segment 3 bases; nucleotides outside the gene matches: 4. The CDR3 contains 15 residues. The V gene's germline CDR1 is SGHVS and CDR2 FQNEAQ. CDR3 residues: CASSLGLAAIYEQYF. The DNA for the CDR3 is TGTGCCAGCAGCTTAGGACTAGCGGCGATCTACGAGCAGTACTTC. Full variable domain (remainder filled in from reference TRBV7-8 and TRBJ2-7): GAGVSQSPRYKVAKRGQDVALRCDPISGHVSLFWYQQALGQGPEFLTYFQNEAQLDKSGLPSDRFFAERPEGSVSTLKIQRTQQEDSAVYLCASSLGLAAIYEQYFGPGTRLTVT.

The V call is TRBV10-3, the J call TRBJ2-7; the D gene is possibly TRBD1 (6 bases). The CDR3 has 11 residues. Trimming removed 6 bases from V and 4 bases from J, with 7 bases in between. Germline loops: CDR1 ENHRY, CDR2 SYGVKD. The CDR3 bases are TGTGCCATCAGGACAGGATACGAGCAGTACTTC. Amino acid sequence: CAIRTGYEQYF.

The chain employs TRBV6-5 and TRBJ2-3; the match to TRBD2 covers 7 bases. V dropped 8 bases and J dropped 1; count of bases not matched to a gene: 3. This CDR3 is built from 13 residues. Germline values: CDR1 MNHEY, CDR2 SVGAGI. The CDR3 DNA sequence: TGTGCCAGCGGGGGAGGGGGCACAGATACGCAGTATTTT. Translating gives CASGGGGTDTQYF.

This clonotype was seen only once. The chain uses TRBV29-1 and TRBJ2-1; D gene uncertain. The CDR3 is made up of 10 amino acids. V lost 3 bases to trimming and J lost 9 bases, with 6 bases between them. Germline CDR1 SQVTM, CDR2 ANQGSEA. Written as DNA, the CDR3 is TGCAGCGTTGATGGCGGTGAGCAGTTCTTC. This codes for CSVDGGEQFF.

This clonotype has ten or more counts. CDR3 amino acids: CASSESGTEAFF. DNA of the CDR3: TGCGCCAGCAGTGAGTCAGGCACTGAAGCTTTCTTT. V usage is TRBV10-2 and J usage is TRBJ1-1; D is undetermined. V shed 0 bases and J shed 4 bases, with 3 bases lying between them. The CDR3 totals 12 residues. The V gene's germline CDR1 is WSHSY and CDR2 SAAADI.

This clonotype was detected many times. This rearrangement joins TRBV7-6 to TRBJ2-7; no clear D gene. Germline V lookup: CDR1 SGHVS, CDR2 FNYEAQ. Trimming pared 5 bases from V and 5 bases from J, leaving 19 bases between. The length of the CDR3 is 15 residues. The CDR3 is CASSLGIRRFDEQYF. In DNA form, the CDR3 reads TGTGCCAGCAGCCTTGGGATCAGGCGGTTTGACGAGCAGTACTTC.

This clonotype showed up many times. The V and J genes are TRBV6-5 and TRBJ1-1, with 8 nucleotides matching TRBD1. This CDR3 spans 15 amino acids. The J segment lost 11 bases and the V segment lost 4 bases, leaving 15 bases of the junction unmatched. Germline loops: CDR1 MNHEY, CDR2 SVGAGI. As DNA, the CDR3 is TGTGCCAGCAGTTCCCCAAGGACAGGGATGTTGCGGGCTTTCTTT. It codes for CASSSPRTGMLRAFF.

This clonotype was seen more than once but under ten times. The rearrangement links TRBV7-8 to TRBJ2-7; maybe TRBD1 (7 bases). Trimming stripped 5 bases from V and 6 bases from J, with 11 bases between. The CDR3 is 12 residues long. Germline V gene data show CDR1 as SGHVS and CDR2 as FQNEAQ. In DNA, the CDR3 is TGTGCCAGCAGCCTTCAGGGGGGCGAGCAGTACTTC. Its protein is CASSLQGGEQYF.

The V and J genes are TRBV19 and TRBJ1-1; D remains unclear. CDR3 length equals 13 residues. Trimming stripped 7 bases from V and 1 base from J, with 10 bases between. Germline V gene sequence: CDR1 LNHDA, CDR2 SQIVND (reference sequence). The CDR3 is CASTGRANTEAFF. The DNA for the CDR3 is TGTGCCAGTACGGGTCGGGCGAACACTGAAGCTTTCTTT.

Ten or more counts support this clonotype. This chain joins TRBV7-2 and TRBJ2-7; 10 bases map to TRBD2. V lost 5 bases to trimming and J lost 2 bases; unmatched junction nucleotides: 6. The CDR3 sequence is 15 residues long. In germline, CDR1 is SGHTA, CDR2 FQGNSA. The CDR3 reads CASSLGTSAAYEQYF. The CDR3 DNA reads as TGTGCCAGCAGCCTAGGGACTAGCGCGGCCTACGAGCAGTACTTC.

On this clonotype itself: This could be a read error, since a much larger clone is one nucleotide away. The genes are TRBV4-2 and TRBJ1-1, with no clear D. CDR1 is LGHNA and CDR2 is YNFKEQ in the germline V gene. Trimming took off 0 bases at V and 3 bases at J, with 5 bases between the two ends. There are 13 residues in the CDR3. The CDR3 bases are TGTGCCAGCAGCCAAGAGAGGGACACTGAAGCTTTCTTT. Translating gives CASSQERDTEAFF.

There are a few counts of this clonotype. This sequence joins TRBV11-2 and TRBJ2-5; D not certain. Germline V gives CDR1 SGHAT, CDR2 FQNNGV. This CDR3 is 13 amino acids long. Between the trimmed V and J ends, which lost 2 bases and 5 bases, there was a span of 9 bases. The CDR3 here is CASSLTPPETQYF. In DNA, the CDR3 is TGTGCCAGCAGCTTAACCCCCCCCGAGACCCAGTACTTC. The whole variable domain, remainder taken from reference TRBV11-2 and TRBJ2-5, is EAGVAQSPRYKIIEKRQSVAFWCNPISGHATLYWYQQILGQGPKLLIQFQNNGVVDDSQLPKDRFSAERLKGVDSTLKIQPAKLEDSAVYLCASSLTPPETQYFGPGTRLLVL.

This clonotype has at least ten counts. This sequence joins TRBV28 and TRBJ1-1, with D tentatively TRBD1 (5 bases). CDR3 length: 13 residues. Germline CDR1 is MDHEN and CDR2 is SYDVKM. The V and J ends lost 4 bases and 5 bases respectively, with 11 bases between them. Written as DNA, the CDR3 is TGTGCCAGCAGTTCAGGGCGACGTACTGAAGCTTTCTTT. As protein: CASSSGRRTEAFF.

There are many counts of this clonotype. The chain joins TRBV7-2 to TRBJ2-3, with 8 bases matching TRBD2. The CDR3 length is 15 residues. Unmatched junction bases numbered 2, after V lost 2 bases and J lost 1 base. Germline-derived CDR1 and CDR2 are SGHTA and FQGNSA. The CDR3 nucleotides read TGTGCCAGCAGCTTACTAGCGGGTCGCACAGATACGCAGTATTTT. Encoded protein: CASSLLAGRTDTQYF.

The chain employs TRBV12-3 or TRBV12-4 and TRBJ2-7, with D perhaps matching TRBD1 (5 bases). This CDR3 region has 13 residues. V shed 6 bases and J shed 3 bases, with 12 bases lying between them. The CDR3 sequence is CASSPQGNYEQYF. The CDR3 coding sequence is TGTGCCAGCAGCCCCCAGGGTAACTACGAGCAGTACTTC.